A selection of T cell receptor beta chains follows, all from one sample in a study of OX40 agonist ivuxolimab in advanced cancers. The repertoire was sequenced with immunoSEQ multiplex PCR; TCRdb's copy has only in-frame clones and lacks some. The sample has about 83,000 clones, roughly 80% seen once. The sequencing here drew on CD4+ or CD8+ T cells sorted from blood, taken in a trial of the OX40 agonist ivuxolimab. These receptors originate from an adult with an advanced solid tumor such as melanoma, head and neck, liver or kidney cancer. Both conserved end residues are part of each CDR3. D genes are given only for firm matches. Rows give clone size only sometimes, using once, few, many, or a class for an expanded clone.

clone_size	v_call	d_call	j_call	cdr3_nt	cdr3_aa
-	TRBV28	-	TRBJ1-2	TGTGCCAGCCGGAGTCGGGGGGCTGTCTATGGCTACACCTTC	CASRSRGAVYGYTF
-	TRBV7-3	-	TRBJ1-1	TGTGCCAGCAGCAAAGGAGGGAACACTGAAGCTTTCTTT	CASSKGGNTEAFF
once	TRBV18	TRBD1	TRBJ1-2	TGTGCCAGCTCGGAGGGAGCAGGGGGAAACTATGGCTACACCTTC	CASSEGAGGNYGYTF
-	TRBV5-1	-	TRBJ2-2	TGCGCCAGCAGCTTGGCCCTACGGGGTAGCACCGGGGAGCTGTTTTTT	CASSLALRGSTGELFF
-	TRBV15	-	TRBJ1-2	TGTGCCACCAGCAGAGATGGGTATGGCTACACCTTC	CATSRDGYGYTF
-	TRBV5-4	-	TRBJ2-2	TGTGCCAGCAGCTTAGGACACTCGAACACCGGGGAGCTGTTTTTT	CASSLGHSNTGELFF
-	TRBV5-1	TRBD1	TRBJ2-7	TGCGCCAGCAGACATACCGGGACAGGGGAGTACGAGCAGTACTTC	CASRHTGTGEYEQYF
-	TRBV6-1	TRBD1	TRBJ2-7	TGTGCCAGCAGTGTACGGCTTCCCGGGACAGAGAGCTCCTACGAGCAGTACTTC	CASSVRLPGTESSYEQYF
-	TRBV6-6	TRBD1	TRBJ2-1	TGTGCCAGCAGTTCCCAAGGACAGGGCTGGGATGAGCAGTTCTTC	CASSSQGQGWDEQFF
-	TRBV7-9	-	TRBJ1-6	TGTGCCAGCAGCTGGGACCACAATAATTCACCCCTCCACTTT	CASSWDHNNSPLHF
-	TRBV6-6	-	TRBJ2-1	TGTGCCAGCAGTTCCTCAGGGACCTACAATGAGCAGTTCTTC	CASSSSGTYNEQFF
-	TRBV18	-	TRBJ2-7	TGTGCCAGCTCAACCACTAAGGAGGTCCCCTCCTACGAGCAGTACTTC	CASSTTKEVPSYEQYF
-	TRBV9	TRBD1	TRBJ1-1	TGTGCCAGCAGCGCCGGGACAGGGGTTGTGGAAGCTTTCTTT	CASSAGTGVVEAFF
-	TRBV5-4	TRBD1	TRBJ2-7	TGTGCCAGCAGCTTGGGGCAGGGGGCCTTGGAGCAGTACTTC	CASSLGQGALEQYF
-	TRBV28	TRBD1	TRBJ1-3	TGTGCCAGCAGTTTATCCCAGGGGGTTGGAAACACCATATATTTT	CASSLSQGVGNTIYF
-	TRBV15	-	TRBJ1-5	TGTGCCACCAGCAGAGATGTGGATCAGCCCCAGCATTTT	CATSRDVDQPQHF